This paragraph reports one TCR beta chain. Antigen specificity is unknown. This record belongs to a study of blood T cells in healthy people across ages. Study-wide points: With naive T cell percentage, TCR beta diversity showed a strong correlation.

Russia was home to the donors, healthy Caucasian individuals aged roughly 6 to 100. Per germline, CDR1 SGHTA and CDR2 FQGNSA. J was trimmed by 4 bases and V by 5 bases; bases with no gene match: 13. The CDR3 is 17 amino acids. Primed by a sample-barcoded 5' primer and a J-beta primer mix, a second PCR proceeded for 7 to 11 cycles. All cDNA molecules were each tagged by a template-switch adaptor with 12 random nucleotides. TCRdb analysed the 5' RACE reads with MiXCR anew, one entry per CDR3 protein. Of 870,000 or so distinct CDR3 sequences in the sample, about 30% were seen once. The chain combines TRBV7-2 with TRBJ2-3, with 9 nucleotides matching TRBD2. Sequences were obtained from blood. The TCR was taken from a woman of 80 years or more in good health. The CDR3 nucleotides are TGTGCCAGCAGCCCAGACGACGCGGGGGGGCGCGCAGATACGCAGTATTTT. Translation gives CASSPDDAGGRADTQYF.